The subject of this entry is one TCR beta chain. Its antigen is not known. This sample's time point: week 11, during vaccination. Doses of 300 ug of mutant IDH1 20-mer peptide were given with topical imiquimod. This entry belongs to a study of a mutant IDH1 vaccine in newly diagnosed glioma. On the study more broadly: Patients received eight vaccinations in weeks 1, 3, 5, 7, 11, 15, 19, 23. Patients were started on vaccination 4-6 weeks after radiotherapy alone, or with temozolomide cycles. Patients were pretreated with radiotherapy, temozolomide, or both, mostly both.

Study-wide results and limits: The study observed vaccine-induced immune responses in more than 80% of patients.

Here immunoSEQ multiplex PCR was the method, and the copy in TCRdb shows in-frame clones only, minus some. This table holds tens of thousands of clones, 90% found once. This receptor was taken from a man younger than 35 with glioma. The source was PBMCs, collected from a glioma patient whose treatment included an IDH1 peptide vaccine.

The CDR3 DNA sequence: TGTGCCAGCAGTCGGGGTGGTGCCTCCTACGAGCAGTACTTC. Its translation is CASSRGGASYEQYF. The chain couples TRBV28 to TRBJ2-7, with D possibly being TRBD2 (5 bases). Between the trimmed V and J ends, which lost 5 bases and 0 bases, there was a span of 11 bases. Germline loops: CDR1 MDHEN, CDR2 SYDVKM. The CDR3 spans 14 residues.